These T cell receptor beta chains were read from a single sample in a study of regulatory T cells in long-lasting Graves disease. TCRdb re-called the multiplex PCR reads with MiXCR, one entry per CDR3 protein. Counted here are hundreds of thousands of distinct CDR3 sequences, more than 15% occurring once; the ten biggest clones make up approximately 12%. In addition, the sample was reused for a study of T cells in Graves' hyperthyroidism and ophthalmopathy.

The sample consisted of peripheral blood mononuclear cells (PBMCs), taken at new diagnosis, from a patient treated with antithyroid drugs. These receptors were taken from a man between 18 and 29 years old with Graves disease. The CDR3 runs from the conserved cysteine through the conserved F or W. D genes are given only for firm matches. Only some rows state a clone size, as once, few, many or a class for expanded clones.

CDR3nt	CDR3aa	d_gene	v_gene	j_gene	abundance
TGCGCCAGCAGGGAACAGGGGGGTAACACTGAAGCTTTCTTT	CASREQGGNTEAFF	TRBD1	TRBV4-1	TRBJ1-1	few
TGCGCCAGCAGTCCACTAGCAACTTCCCACTACAATGAGCAGTTCTTC	CASSPLATSHYNEQFF	.	TRBV10-1	TRBJ2-1	few
TGCAGCGTTGAAGTGGCGGGAGACAGCCACAATGAGCAGTTCTTC	CSVEVAGDSHNEQFF	TRBD2	TRBV29-1	TRBJ2-1	.
TGTGCCAGCAGCATCGGGACAGGGGGGCGGCAGCCCCAGCATTTT	CASSIGTGGRQPQHF	TRBD1	TRBV6-4	TRBJ1-5	.
TGTGCCAGCAGCTTAGCGGGAAAACAGGGTGGCAATCAGCCCCAGCATTTT	CASSLAGKQGGNQPQHF	.	TRBV7-2	TRBJ1-5	.
TGTGCCAGCAGCCAAGATGCGGGAGGCTATGGCTACACCTTC	CASSQDAGGYGYTF	.	TRBV3-1	TRBJ1-2	.
TGTGCCATCAGCGGTGACACCGGGGAGCTGTTTTTT	CAISGDTGELFF	.	TRBV10-3	TRBJ2-2	many
TGTGCCACCAGTGATTTGACGGCAGCTTTCTTT	CATSDLTAAFF	.	TRBV24-1	TRBJ1-1	few
TGTGCCAGTGAGGGGCTAAGGGGGGCAGATACGCAGTATTTT	CASEGLRGADTQYF	.	TRBV6-2/TRBV6-3	TRBJ2-3	few
TGTGCCTGGAGTCGGCACTCCGGCAATCAGCCCCAGCATTTT	CAWSRHSGNQPQHF	.	TRBV30	TRBJ1-5	.
TGTGCCTGGAGTATTACAGGGGGCGATCGAGCTTTCTTT	CAWSITGGDRAFF	TRBD1	TRBV30	TRBJ1-1	many
TGTGCCAGCAGACCCCGGGACTTCGGAGGCTACACCTTC	CASRPRDFGGYTF	.	TRBV27	TRBJ1-2	many
TGCAGCGTTACAGGGGAGGTAGTGAATACGCAGTATTTT	CSVTGEVVNTQYF	.	TRBV29-1	TRBJ2-3	many
TGTGCCAGCACCTTGGGTCTAGCGGGAGGTCGCAATGAGCAGTTCTTC	CASTLGLAGGRNEQFF	TRBD2	TRBV6-1	TRBJ2-1	few
TGTGCCAGCAGCGTCGGGACGTTTGGGACTGAAGCTTTCTTT	CASSVGTFGTEAFF	.	TRBV2	TRBJ1-1	many
TGTGCCAGCAGCTCTCTACCCCAGCGGGCCAGCTCGAATACGCAGTATTTT	CASSSLPQRASSNTQYF	.	TRBV7-9	TRBJ2-3	.
TGCAGTGCTGAGATGCTCGACACCCTCTCCTACGAGCAGTACTTC	CSAEMLDTLSYEQYF	.	TRBV20-1	TRBJ2-7	many
TGTGCCAGCAGCCCTAGACTAGCGGGATACGAGCAGTACTTC	CASSPRLAGYEQYF	TRBD2	TRBV28	TRBJ2-7	many
TGTGCCAGTAGTATAGCTACTAGCATCGATGAGCAGTTCTTC	CASSIATSIDEQFF	.	TRBV19	TRBJ2-1	few
TGTGCCAGCCTCCTCGGGGACGAGCAGTACTTC	CASLLGDEQYF	.	TRBV5-1	TRBJ2-7	.
TGTGCCTGCTTTATAGCCCCCCGTGGAGTTTCCTACAATGAGCAGTTCTTC	CACFIAPRGVSYNEQFF	.	TRBV30	TRBJ2-1	few
TGCAGTGCTTTGCCTACAGGGCGGGCCTACGAGCAGTACTTC	CSALPTGRAYEQYF	.	TRBV20-1	TRBJ2-7	.
TGTGCCAGCAGCCAAGGGGTCTTGGGGGAGTATTACGAGCAGTACTTC	CASSQGVLGEYYEQYF	.	TRBV3-1	TRBJ2-7	few
TGTGCCACCAGATCGTTGGAGGGGGCTGTTTGGAACACTGAAGCTTTCTTT	CATRSLEGAVWNTEAFF	TRBD1	TRBV15	TRBJ1-1	few
TGTGCCAGCAGTTTTAATGTAGACGAGCAGTACTTC	CASSFNVDEQYF	.	TRBV11-3	TRBJ2-7	many
TGCAGTGCTAGAGAAAGGACGGGGTATGGCTACACCTTC	CSARERTGYGYTF	.	TRBV20-1	TRBJ1-2	many
TGTGCCAGCAGTTTAGTGGGTAGCTGGAATGAGCAGTTCTTC	CASSLVGSWNEQFF	.	TRBV12-3/TRBV12-4	TRBJ2-1	many
TGTGCCACCACGGGGGACAGAGATTCACCCCTCCACTTT	CATTGDRDSPLHF	TRBD1	TRBV10-3	TRBJ1-6	.
TGTGCCAGCTTCACGGGGGCTGAAAAACTGTTTTTT	CASFTGAEKLFF	.	TRBV6-1	TRBJ1-4	many
TGCAGTGGGGTGACTAGCGGGAGGACCTCCTACGAGCAGTACTTC	CSGVTSGRTSYEQYF	TRBD2	TRBV20-1	TRBJ2-7	.
TGTGCCAGCAAGACAGGGGGCCACACCGGGGAGCTGTTTTTT	CASKTGGHTGELFF	TRBD1	TRBV2	TRBJ2-2	many
TGTGCCAGCAGTTTACGCCAGGGGAACACTGAAGCTTTCTTT	CASSLRQGNTEAFF	.	TRBV27	TRBJ1-1	many